This T cell receptor beta chain was found in a study of response to subunit inactivated influenza vaccine (dated by TCRdb to 2016 to 2018). Background on the whole study: Deep quantitative profiling of the T cell receptor repertoire was used in the study to follow responses to a trivalent subunit inactivated influenza vaccine. The research as a whole found: The authors suggested that each seasonal influenza vaccination may recruit only a limited number of new T cells.

Relative to germline, V is 5 bases shorter and J is 4 bases shorter, with 17 bases between their ends. There are 15 amino acids in the CDR3, from cysteine to phenylalanine inclusive. This entry keeps only the CDR3 DNA: 45 bases, framed from base 1. Via the germline V gene (reference sequence), CDR1 is SEHNR and CDR2 FQNEAQ. Library preparation used RT-PCR. Sequenced on an Illumina HiSeq 2500. TCRdb applied fastp at Q25 and MiXCR to the public reads, then kept only in-frame beta chains. Every CDR3 protein is listed once, alongside the most common genes and DNA of its rows. The sample table lists hundreds of thousands of distinct CDR3 sequences, approximately 10% of them with a count of one. Together, the top ten hold around 10% of the sample. This clonotype was detected ten times or more. Its specific antigen is unknown. Base-call qualities are not available, and no considerably larger clone is one nucleotide away.

These data were likewise used in another study, on T cells expressing NK-cell markers. Taken from the second paper: TCR beta cDNA libraries were made by 5'RACE template switching that added a universal primer site and unique molecular identifiers. About 8 donors provided sorted CD3+CD56+NKG2C+, CD3+CD56+NKG2C- and CD3+CD56-NKG2C+ T-cell subsets, whose TCR beta-chain repertoires were profiled. Of the eight sequenced donors, seven were found to be HCMV-seropositive and one was found to be HCMV-seronegative. To restrict sorting to alphabetaTCR-expressing T cells, an anti-gammadeltaTCR antibody was added in several experiments. In several donors, the dominant CD3+CD56+NKG2C+ clonotypes were among the top 10 CD8+ clonotypes and accounted for about 1.0-7.5% of CD8+ T cells. Those dominant clonotypes were again the most abundant among CD3+CD56-NKG2C+ cells in several donors, at roughly 25-60.1%. Whether the expanded NKG2C-expressing T cell clones were specific for HCMV antigens remained unclear. All eight donors whose samples were sequenced were randomly selected healthy volunteers, three of them men and five women. HCMV-specific IgG was detected in serum with a commercial ELISA kit to determine HCMV serostatus. Ficoll density gradient centrifugation was used to isolate peripheral blood mononuclear cells from blood. Bulk peripheral blood T-cell repertoires were additionally sequenced from unsorted PBMC for over 5 donors. cDNA synthesis was primed from the TCR beta constant segment and was followed by two successive PCR amplification steps. Sequencing of the libraries produced 2 x 150 bp reads on Illumina HiSeq 2000/2500, MiSeq or NextSeq. MIGEC was used to demultiplex reads and group reads by UMI, and MiTCR was used to assemble and quantify clonotypes. Only TCR cDNA sequences supported by at least two reads were kept to exclude erroneous sequences. The tcR package was used for downstream repertoire analysis, and clonotypes were matched between fractions using CDR3 nucleotide sequence together with V segment. VDJmatch was used to annotate antigen specificity against VDJdb, with one amino acid substitution in CDR3 permitted.

The chain uses TRBV7-9 and TRBJ2-5; confidence is insufficient to name the D gene. The receptor was isolated from a man in his forties or fifties who received an inactivated influenza vaccine. Donor details come from another sample of the same person, matched by shared clones. The sequenced sample was PBMCs from blood, obtained on the day of vaccination. The nucleotides read TGTGCCAGCAGCCTCCTCTCCGGCCCTGGAGAGACCCAGTACTTC. Its protein is CASSLLSGPGETQYF.